Reported below is one T cell receptor beta chain. Its antigen remains unidentified. This entry belongs to a study of blood T cells in healthy people across ages. Notes on the study in general: Investigators viewed diversity estimates from one million T cells as underestimates, the study reported.

Combining a sample-barcoded 5' primer with a J-beta primer mix, a second PCR ran for roughly 6 to 11 cycles. In TCRdb, the 5' RACE reads were re-called with MiXCR into one record per CDR3 protein. This sample yields about 1,500,000 distinct CDR3 sequences, of which approximately 42% are seen a single time; approximately 7.9% belongs to the top ten. CDR1 and CDR2 (germline): MNHEY, SVGAGI. This CDR3 region has 16 residues. The V and J ends lost 2 bases and 1 base, in that order; junction bases with no gene match: 3. The genes are TRBV6-5 and TRBJ2-2; 8 bases align to TRBD1. This clonotype originated in a woman under 30 in good health. Sequenced input: blood. The CDR3 is CASSYDGTGNTGELFF. The CDR3 DNA reads TGTGCCAGCAGTTACGACGGGACAGGGAACACCGGGGAGCTGTTTTTT.